The 27 T cell receptor beta chains below all came from one sample that was sequenced in a study of OX40 agonist ivuxolimab in advanced cancers. The table came from immunoSEQ multiplex PCR; TCRdb's copy has only in-frame clones and leaves some out. Counted here are 81,000 or so clones, 70% to 90% occurring once; the ten biggest clones make up approximately 0.45%. Material: CD4+ or CD8+ T cells sorted from blood, obtained in a trial of the OX40 agonist ivuxolimab. The receptors stem from an adult with an advanced solid tumor such as melanoma, head and neck, liver or kidney cancer.

The gene calls are TRBV6-5 and TRBJ1-3; the D gene is possibly TRBD1 (5 bases). Germline CDR1 and CDR2: MNHEY and SVGAGI. The CDR3 consists of 14 residues. With 6 bases removed from V and 1 base from J, the gap between germline ends came to 10 bases. CDR3 region: CASSSGGSGNTIYF. The CDR3 DNA is TGTGCCAGCAGCTCGGGGGGGTCTGGAAACACCATATATTTT.

This chain connects TRBV25-1 to TRBJ2-2; D uncertain. The CDR3 extends over 15 amino acids. Germline CDR1 MGHDK, CDR2 SYGVNS. Trimming cost V 4 bases and J 1 base, with 10 bases left between them. CDR3 sequence reads: CASSAWTVNTGELFF. CDR3 sequence (DNA): TGTGCCAGCAGTGCCTGGACGGTGAACACCGGGGAGCTGTTTTTT.

The chain uses TRBV11-2 and TRBJ2-2; no definite D call. CDR3 length equals 14 residues. V shed 6 bases and J shed 1 base, with 9 bases lying between them. Germline CDR1 is SGHAT and CDR2 is FQNNGV. The chain's CDR3 is CASRDQVNTGELFF. The CDR3 nucleotides read TGTGCCAGCAGGGACCAAGTGAACACCGGGGAGCTGTTTTTT. Based on the CDR3 plus reference TRBV11-2 and TRBJ2-2, the full variable domain is EAGVAQSPRYKIIEKRQSVAFWCNPISGHATLYWYQQILGQGPKLLIQFQNNGVVDDSQLPKDRFSAERLKGVDSTLKIQPAKLEDSAVYLCASRDQVNTGELFFGEGSRLTVL.

This chain's CDR3 is CASSQVGYYDEKLFF. The CDR3 bases are TGTGCCAGCAGCCAGGTCGGGTACTATGATGAAAAACTGTTTTTT. The chain recombines TRBV11-2 with TRBJ1-4; D not certain. The germline V gene encodes CDR1 SGHAT and CDR2 FQNNGV. The CDR3 is 15 amino acids. Trimming stripped 5 bases from V and 6 bases from J, with 16 bases between. The whole variable domain, filled in from reference TRBV11-2 and TRBJ1-4, reads EAGVAQSPRYKIIEKRQSVAFWCNPISGHATLYWYQQILGQGPKLLIQFQNNGVVDDSQLPKDRFSAERLKGVDSTLKIQPAKLEDSAVYLCASSQVGYYDEKLFFGSGTQLSVL.

This rearrangement joins TRBV28 to TRBJ2-5, with D hard to call. This CDR3 comprises 13 residues. Germline CDR1 is MDHEN and CDR2 is SYDVKM. The V end lost 7 bases, the J end lost 2 bases, and 11 bases lay between the germline ends. This CDR3 reads CASNSGEQETQYF. The CDR3 region has the DNA TGTGCCAGCAATTCTGGGGAACAAGAGACCCAGTACTTC. The full variable domain, with the rest looked up from reference TRBV28 and TRBJ2-5, is DVKVTQSSRYLVKRTGEKVFLECVQDMDHENMFWYRQDPGLGLRLIYFSYDVKMKEKGDIPEGYSVSREKKERFSLILESASTNQTSMYLCASNSGEQETQYFGPGTRLLVL.

The chain recombines TRBV7-9 with TRBJ2-7; no clear D gene. Trimming took 10 bases from V and 2 from J, leaving 15 bases between them. Germline assignment: CDR1 SEHNR and CDR2 FQNEAQ (reference sequence). CDR3 length: 13 amino acids. CDR3 loop: CAIRDISPYEQYF. CDR3 nucleotide sequence: TGTGCCATCAGAGACATATCCCCCTACGAGCAGTACTTC.

CDR3 residues: CASSPGGGAHNEQFF. Here the CDR3 DNA reads TGTGCCAGCTCACCAGGTGGGGGGGCCCACAATGAGCAGTTCTTC. The chain is built from TRBV18 and TRBJ2-1, with D tentatively TRBD2 (7 bases). This CDR3 is 15 amino acids long. The V end lost 2 bases, the J end lost 5 bases, and 13 bases lay between the germline ends. Looked up from germline, CDR1 is KGHSH and CDR2 is LQKENI.

A single count supports this clone. V and J are TRBV5-1 and TRBJ1-1, with a possible D match to TRBD1 (5 bases). The length of the CDR3 is 15 residues. Trimming removed 0 bases at V and 1 base at J, with 10 bases between. Germline CDR1 reads SGHRS; CDR2 reads YFSETQ. CDR3 region: CASSLGNGGNTEAFF. Written as DNA, the CDR3 is TGCGCCAGCAGCTTGGGGAACGGGGGGAACACTGAAGCTTTCTTT.

The chain employs TRBV7-7 and TRBJ2-7, with TRBD1 matching 9 bases. Germline V CDR1 and CDR2: SSHAT, FNYEAQ (reference sequence). The CDR3 is made up of 14 amino acids. Trimming cost V 4 bases and J 4 bases; bases outside gene matches: 5. This CDR3 is CASSSTTGGYEQYF. DNA of the CDR3: TGTGCCAGCAGCTCCACGACAGGGGGATACGAGCAGTACTTC.

The V gene is TRBV7-6, the J gene TRBJ2-7; 10 nucleotides match TRBD1. In germline, CDR1 is SGHVS, CDR2 FNYEAQ. Trimming cost V 5 bases and J 3 bases; bases outside gene matches: 7. This CDR3 region has 15 residues. DNA for the CDR3: TGTGCCAGCAGCCCCGGGGGGACAGGGGACTACGAGCAGTACTTC. Protein: CASSPGGTGDYEQYF.

The rearrangement links TRBV7-2 to TRBJ1-2; TRBD1 matches 9 bases. V was clipped by 5 bases and J by 4 bases; unmatched bases: 8. This CDR3 is built from 15 residues. Germline V gene sequence: CDR1 SGHTA, CDR2 FQGNSA. The CDR3: CASSNWDRALYGYTF. In DNA form, the CDR3 reads TGTGCCAGCAGCAATTGGGACAGGGCCCTCTATGGCTACACCTTC. The variable domain in full, completed from reference TRBV7-2 and TRBJ1-2, reads GAGVSQSPSNKVTEKGKDVELRCDPISGHTALYWYRQSLGQGLEFLIYFQGNSAPDKSGLPSDRFSAERTGGSVSTLTIQRTQQEDSAVYLCASSNWDRALYGYTFGSGTRLTVV.

This clone was seen a few times. The chain is built from TRBV25-1 and TRBJ1-2; D is perhaps TRBD1 (5 bases). This CDR3 comprises 16 residues. Germline lookup yields CDR1 MGHDK and CDR2 SYGVNS. V was clipped by 5 bases and J by 1 base, with 17 bases between them. The CDR3 region has the DNA TGTGCCAGCAGTCCCGTGGACACCCAATTTAACTATGGCTACACCTTC. Translating it yields CASSPVDTQFNYGYTF.

V and J are TRBV10-3 and TRBJ1-5; D unresolved. The V end lost 8 bases, the J end lost 0 bases, and 11 bases lay between the germline ends. The CDR3 is made up of 14 amino acids. Looked up from germline, CDR1 is ENHRY and CDR2 is SYGVKD. CDR3 sequence (DNA): TGTGCCATCCGGGCAGAGGTTAGCAATCAGCCCCAGCATTTT. This encodes CAIRAEVSNQPQHF.

The chain carries TRBV6-1 and TRBJ1-1; 8 bases map to TRBD1. The V and J ends lost 1 base and 4 bases, in that order; junction bases with no gene match: 11. The germline V gene has CDR1 MNHNS and CDR2 SASEGT. This CDR3 is 17 amino acids long. CDR3 bases: TGTGCCAGCAGTGAAGAAGGCAGGGGGCTCTTGGGCACTGAAGCTTTCTTT. Protein: CASSEEGRGLLGTEAFF.

The chain employs TRBV6-6 and TRBJ2-3, with D tentatively TRBD2 (6 bases). Per germline, CDR1 MNHNY and CDR2 SVGAGI (reference sequence). CDR3 size: 14 residues. The V end was cut by 6 bases, the J end by 4 bases, with 14 bases between. The CDR3 here is CASSRGLPPDTQYF. The CDR3 bases are TGTGCCAGCAGCCGGGGACTGCCTCCAGATACGCAGTATTTT.

This rearrangement joins TRBV10-1 to TRBJ2-2; 7 bases fit TRBD1. The germline V gene encodes CDR1 WNHNN and CDR2 SYGVQD (reference sequence). Trimming took 3 bases from V and 4 from J; bases not matched to a gene: 2. The length of the CDR3 is 14 residues. The CDR3 DNA reads as TGCGCCAGCAGTGAAACAGGGGTCACCGGGGAGCTGTTTTTT. Its protein is CASSETGVTGELFF.

Points on this clone: Mismatch with germline at one junction end may stem from a read error. The chain employs TRBV6-1 and TRBJ2-7, with D maybe TRBD1 (8 bases). The germline V gene has CDR1 MNHNS and CDR2 SASEGT. This CDR3 comprises 13 residues. CDR3 loop: CAISGLQGGEQYF. CDR3 sequence (DNA): TGTGCCATCAGTGGATTACAGGGGGGGGAGCAGTACTTC.

On this clone: This specimen includes other DNA sequences encoding the same CDR3. The CDR3 bases are TGCGCCAGCAGCTTGACAGGAGGTTCCTACAATGAGCAGTTCTTC. It specifies CASSLTGGSYNEQFF. The chain combines TRBV5-1 with TRBJ2-1, with D possibly called TRBD1 or TRBD2 (5 bases each). The V gene's germline CDR1 is SGHRS and CDR2 YFSETQ. V was pared by 1 base and J by 1 base, with 9 bases between. CDR3 length: 15 residues. Full variable domain (outside the CDR3, taken from reference TRBV5-1 and TRBJ2-1): KAGVTQTPRYLIKTRGQQVTLSCSPISGHRSVSWYQQTPGQGLQFLFEYFSETQRNKGNFPGRFSGRQFSNSRSEMNVSTLELGDSALYLCASSLTGGSYNEQFFGPGTRLTVL.

The gene calls are TRBV5-4 and TRBJ2-7; D call uncertain. The germline V gene encodes CDR1 SGHNT and CDR2 YYREEE (reference sequence). V lost 0 bases to trimming and J lost 6 bases, with 10 bases between them. The CDR3 has 13 amino acids. CDR3: CASSLAPGSEQYF. The CDR3 DNA reads as TGTGCCAGCAGCTTGGCTCCGGGCTCCGAGCAGTACTTC.

The V call is TRBV5-5, the J call TRBJ2-2; TRBD2 might be the D (5 bases). The V end was cut by 4 bases, the J end by 4 bases, with 20 bases between. Germline V gene lookup returns CDR1 SGHKS and CDR2 YYEKEE (reference sequence). CDR3 length: 17 residues. CDR3 residues: CASSQIGTGWATGELFF. In nucleotides, the CDR3 is TGTGCCAGCAGCCAGATAGGTACGGGGTGGGCCACCGGGGAGCTGTTTTTT.

CDR3 amino acids: CASSQAWRSGANVLTF. In nucleotides, the CDR3 is TGTGCCAGCAGCCAAGCATGGAGGAGTGGGGCCAACGTCCTGACTTTC. The chain is built from TRBV4-2 and TRBJ2-6; TRBD2 might be the D (5 bases). This CDR3 is 16 amino acids long. Germline V gives CDR1 LGHNA, CDR2 YNFKEQ. V lost 1 base, J lost 3 bases, and 10 bases lay in between.

This chain's CDR3 is CASSPRIREKLFF. In nucleotides, the CDR3 is TGCGCCAGCAGCCCCCGGATTAGAGAAAAACTGTTTTTT. The chain has TRBV5-1 and TRBJ1-4, with D unclear. The CDR3 contains 13 residues. Germline V lookup: CDR1 SGHRS, CDR2 YFSETQ. Trimming took off 4 bases at V and 8 bases at J, with 12 bases between the two ends.

The V call is TRBV7-3, the J call TRBJ1-2; D gene ambiguous. Trimming cost V 1 base and J 5 bases, with 11 bases left between them. From germline, CDR1 is SGHTA and CDR2 FQGTGA. CDR3 size: 14 residues. The CDR3, as DNA: TGTGCCAGCAGCTTAAACGGCGCGGGGTATGGCTACACCTTC. Its translation is CASSLNGAGYGYTF.

This clone was detected once. The CDR3, as DNA: TGTGCCAGCTCACTTACTGGACCACAGGACTATGGCTACACCTTC. Translating it yields CASSLTGPQDYGYTF. V usage is TRBV18 and J usage is TRBJ1-2; possible D gene TRBD1, 5 bases. The CDR3 runs to 15 residues. The germline V and J ends were trimmed by 4 bases and 3 bases, with 15 bases remaining between them. Germline values: CDR1 KGHSH, CDR2 LQKENI. The full variable domain, rest sourced from reference TRBV18 and TRBJ1-2, is NAGVMQNPRHLVRRRGQEARLRCSPMKGHSHVYWYRQLPEEGLKFMVYLQKENIIDESGMPKERFSAEFPKEGPSILRIQQVVRGDSAAYFCASSLTGPQDYGYTFGSGTRLTVV.

CDR3 in DNA: TGTGCCAGCAGCACCCGGACAGAGGGGGGCTACACCTTC. As protein: CASSTRTEGGYTF. The rearrangement links TRBV7-9 to TRBJ1-2; D possibly corresponds to TRBD1 (6 bases). Germline V lookup: CDR1 SEHNR, CDR2 FQNEAQ (reference sequence). V dropped 5 bases and J dropped 8 bases, with 15 bases sitting between them. The CDR3 consists of 13 residues. The full variable domain, its missing parts supplied by reference TRBV7-9 and TRBJ1-2, is DTGVSQNPRHKITKRGQNVTFRCDPISEHNRLYWYRQTLGQGPEFLTYFQNEAQLEKSRLLSDRFSAERPKGSFSTLEIQRTEQGDSAMYLCASSTRTEGGYTFGSGTRLTVV.

The genes are TRBV4-1 and TRBJ1-1, with TRBD1 matching over 8 bases. The CDR3 contains 17 residues. Germline lookup yields CDR1 MGHRA and CDR2 YSYEKL. The ends lost 4 bases at V and 2 bases at J; junction bases unmatched: 12. The DNA for the CDR3 is TGCGCCAGCAGCCGCACGGTCACAGGGGGAGCTAACACTGAAGCTTTCTTT. Protein: CASSRTVTGGANTEAFF.

The V and J genes are TRBV11-2 and TRBJ1-2; no clear D. Germline V lookup: CDR1 SGHAT, CDR2 FQNNGV. V gave up 4 bases and J gave up 14 bases, with 20 bases separating them. This CDR3 is 13 amino acids long. This CDR3 is CASSSLLFMGSTF. As DNA, the CDR3 is TGTGCCAGCAGCTCCTTATTATTCATGGGCAGTACCTTC.